This note documents a single T cell receptor (beta chain) sequence. The antigen is undetermined. Germline trimming cut 2 bases from V and 1 base from J; bases unmatched to any gene: 3. Germline-derived CDR1 and CDR2 are SGHNT and YYREEE (reference sequence). The CDR3 length is 15 residues. This sample stems from a study of chemoradiotherapy in HPV16-positive cancers. For the study at large: A couple of HPV16-positive patients' cells yielded candidate HPV-specific clones and common motifs.

Repertoires were sampled repeatedly during chemoradiotherapy. Clones were read by immunoSEQ multiplex PCR, and TCRdb kept only the in-frame ones, dropping some. The data contain around 6,300 clones, around 90% of them singletons. Study findings and constraints: For HPV16-positive patients, expanding HPV-responsive T cells associated with longer recurrence-free survival.

This sequence joins TRBV5-4 and TRBJ1-1; the match to TRBD1 covers 9 bases. The TCR comes from a human donor with HPV-associated anogenital cancer. The input for sequencing was blood, taken from a patient who underwent chemoradiotherapy. In DNA form, the CDR3 reads TGTGCCAGCAGCTTCCCGACAGGGGGGAACACTGAAGCTTTCTTT. This codes for CASSFPTGGNTEAFF. Variable domain in full (rest from reference TRBV5-4 and TRBJ1-1): ETGVTQSPTHLIKTRGQQVTLRCSSQSGHNTVSWYQQALGQGPQFIFQYYREEENGRGNFPPRFSGLQFPNYSSELNVNALELDDSALYLCASSFPTGGNTEAFFGQGTRLTVV.